The T cell receptor beta chain under discussion was sequenced for a study of high-grade serous ovarian cancer treatment subgroups. The overall study: Mean per sample: around 13,000 reads, about 7,500 unique TCR beta rearrangements.

Tumor samples were obtained before definitive surgery or chemotherapy. TCRdb's table, derived via immunoSEQ multiplex PCR, lists solely in-frame clones and lacks some. The sample includes just over 35,000 clones, around three quarters of them seen just once. As regards this clone: Its antigen is unknown.

Study-level points and caveats: Different patients shared almost no repertoire; same-patient tumors shared roughly 0.095 to 0.85. Repertoire analysis covered CDR3 alone, not CDR1 or CDR2. Bulk tumor TCR sequencing gave no spatial information.

This CDR3 comprises 13 residues. Per the germline V gene, CDR1 is MNHNY and CDR2 is SVGAGI (reference sequence). Trimming left V 0 bases short and J 7 bases short, with 10 bases between. The chain recombines TRBV6-6 with TRBJ2-7, with D possibly TRBD2 on 5 matching bases. The receptor was isolated from a human donor with high-grade serous ovarian cancer. The sample was tumor tissue. CDR3: CASSYSTGWEQYF. The CDR3 region has the DNA TGTGCCAGCAGTTACTCGACGGGGTGGGAGCAGTACTTC.